The sequence of this T cell receptor (beta chain) was determined in a study of T-cell memory formation after mild COVID-19. Findings and limits, study-wide: Contracting CD4+ clones sat mainly in CM and EM; CD8+ in EMRA. Some SARS-CoV-2-responding clones were already detected in memory before infection. Clones shrinking from day 15 to 85 showed even CD4/CD8 mixes; later expanders tilted CD4+.

CDR1 is MNHEY, CDR2 SVGAGI, per germline. V was shortened by 2 bases and J by 9 bases, with 8 bases between the two germline ends. The CDR3 covers 13 residues. With regard to this clonotype: The antigen is unknown.

Employing constant-segment primers, 5'RACE generated TCR alpha and TCR beta cDNA libraries bearing sample barcodes and UMIs. Each CDR3 protein gets one entry after TCRdb re-called the 5' RACE reads with MiXCR. Seen here are tens of thousands of distinct CDR3 sequences, roughly 9.9% observed once, and the top ten hold 1.1%. What was sequenced was PBMCs or a T cell subset sorted from them (not recorded which). The chain recombines TRBV6-5 with TRBJ1-6; D is unresolved. This sequence was found in a man younger than 30 who had mild COVID-19 (a few samples of this study predate the infection). Cell type and time point are not known. CDR3 amino acids: CASSYDRTSPLHF. CDR3 in DNA: TGTGCCAGCAGTTACGATAGGACTTCACCCCTCCACTTT.